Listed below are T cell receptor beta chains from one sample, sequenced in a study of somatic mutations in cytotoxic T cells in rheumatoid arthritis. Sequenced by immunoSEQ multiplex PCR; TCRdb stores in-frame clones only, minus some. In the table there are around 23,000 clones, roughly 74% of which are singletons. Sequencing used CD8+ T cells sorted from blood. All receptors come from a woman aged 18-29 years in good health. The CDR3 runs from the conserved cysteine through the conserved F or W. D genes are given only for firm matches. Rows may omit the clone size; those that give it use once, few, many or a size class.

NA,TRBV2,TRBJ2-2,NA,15,TGTGCCAGCAGGGACGTCGGGGGGAACACCGGGGAGCTGTTTTTT,CASRDVGGNTGELFF
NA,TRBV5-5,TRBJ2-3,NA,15,TGTGCCAGCAGCTTGCAGCAGGGGGGTACAGATACGCAGTATTTT,CASSLQQGGTDTQYF
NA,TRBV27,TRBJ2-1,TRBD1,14,TGTGCCAGCAGTCCCGGGACAGGATACAATGAGCAGTTCTTC,CASSPGTGYNEQFF
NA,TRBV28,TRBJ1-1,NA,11,TGTGCCAGCAGGGGCCCGAAGAGGGCTTTCTTT,CASRGPKRAFF
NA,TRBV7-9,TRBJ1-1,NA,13,TGTGCCAGCAGCTCAGGGTCTCGAACTGAAGCTTTCTTT,CASSSGSRTEAFF
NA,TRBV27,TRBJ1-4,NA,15,TGTGCCAGCAGTCCTAGGGGCAGGGTTAATGAAAAACTGTTTTTT,CASSPRGRVNEKLFF
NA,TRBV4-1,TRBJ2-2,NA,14,TGCGCCAGCAGCCAGCACACCAACACCGGGGAGCTGTTTTTT,CASSQHTNTGELFF
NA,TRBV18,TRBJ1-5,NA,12,TGTGCCAGCTCATCGGGAGAACAGCCCCAGCATTTT,CASSSGEQPQHF
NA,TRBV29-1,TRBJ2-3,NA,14,TGCAGCGTTGCTGGGCAGGACCTCACAGATACGCAGTATTTT,CSVAGQDLTDTQYF
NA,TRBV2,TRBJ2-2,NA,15,TGTGCCAGCAAAAGGGACTCCTCGAGAACCGGGGAGCTGTTTTTT,CASKRDSSRTGELFF
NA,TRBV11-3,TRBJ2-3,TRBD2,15,TGTGCCAGCAGTCTTGGGACTAGCGGGGGAGATACGCAGTATTTT,CASSLGTSGGDTQYF
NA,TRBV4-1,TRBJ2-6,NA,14,TGCGCCAGCAGCCAAACTACTGGGGCCAACGTCCTGACTTTC,CASSQTTGANVLTF
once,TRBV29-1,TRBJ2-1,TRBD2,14,TGCAGCGCAAGGACACTAGCGGGAGGTAATGAGCAGTTCTTC,CSARTLAGGNEQFF
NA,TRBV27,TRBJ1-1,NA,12,TGTGCCAGCAGTTTAATGGGTGGCCCTCCTTTCTTT,CASSLMGGPPFF
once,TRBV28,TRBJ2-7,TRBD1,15,TGTGCCAGCAGCTCCCCCGGGACAGGGGTTGACGAGCAGTACTTC,CASSSPGTGVDEQYF
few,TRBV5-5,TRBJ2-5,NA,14,TGTGCCAGCAGCTTGTGGAGGTTGCAAGAGACCCAGTACTTC,CASSLWRLQETQYF
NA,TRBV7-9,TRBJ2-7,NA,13,TGTGCCAGCAGCTTGCCGGATGGCTACGAGCAGTACTTC,CASSLPDGYEQYF
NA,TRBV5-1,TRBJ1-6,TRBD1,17,TGCGCCAGCAGCTTGGGCCCAGGGGGCTCCTATAATTCACCCCTCCACTTT,CASSLGPGGSYNSPLHF
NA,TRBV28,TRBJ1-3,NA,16,TGTGCCAGCAGTTTATTATCAGAACTCTCTGGAAACACCATATATTTT,CASSLLSELSGNTIYF
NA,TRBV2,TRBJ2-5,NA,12,TGTGCCAGCAGTGACAGGAGAGAGACCCAGTACTTC,CASSDRRETQYF
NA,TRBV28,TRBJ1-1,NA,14,TGTGCCAGCAGTTTAGCTGGCGGGGGCACTGAAGCTTTCTTT,CASSLAGGGTEAFF
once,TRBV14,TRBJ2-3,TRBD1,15,TGTGCCAGCAGCGAAACAGGGGACAGCACAGATACGCAGTATTTT,CASSETGDSTDTQYF
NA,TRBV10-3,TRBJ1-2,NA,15,TGTGCCATCAGTCCTGCGGACGGGGAAATCTATGGCTACACCTTC,CAISPADGEIYGYTF
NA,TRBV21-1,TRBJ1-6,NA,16,TGTGCCAGCAGCAAAGTTGGCAGGGGGCCACTCCTCACCCTCCACTTT,CASSKVGRGPLLTLHF
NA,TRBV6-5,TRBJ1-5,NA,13,TGTGCCAGCAGACAGGTCCTTAATCAGCCCCAGCATTTT,CASRQVLNQPQHF